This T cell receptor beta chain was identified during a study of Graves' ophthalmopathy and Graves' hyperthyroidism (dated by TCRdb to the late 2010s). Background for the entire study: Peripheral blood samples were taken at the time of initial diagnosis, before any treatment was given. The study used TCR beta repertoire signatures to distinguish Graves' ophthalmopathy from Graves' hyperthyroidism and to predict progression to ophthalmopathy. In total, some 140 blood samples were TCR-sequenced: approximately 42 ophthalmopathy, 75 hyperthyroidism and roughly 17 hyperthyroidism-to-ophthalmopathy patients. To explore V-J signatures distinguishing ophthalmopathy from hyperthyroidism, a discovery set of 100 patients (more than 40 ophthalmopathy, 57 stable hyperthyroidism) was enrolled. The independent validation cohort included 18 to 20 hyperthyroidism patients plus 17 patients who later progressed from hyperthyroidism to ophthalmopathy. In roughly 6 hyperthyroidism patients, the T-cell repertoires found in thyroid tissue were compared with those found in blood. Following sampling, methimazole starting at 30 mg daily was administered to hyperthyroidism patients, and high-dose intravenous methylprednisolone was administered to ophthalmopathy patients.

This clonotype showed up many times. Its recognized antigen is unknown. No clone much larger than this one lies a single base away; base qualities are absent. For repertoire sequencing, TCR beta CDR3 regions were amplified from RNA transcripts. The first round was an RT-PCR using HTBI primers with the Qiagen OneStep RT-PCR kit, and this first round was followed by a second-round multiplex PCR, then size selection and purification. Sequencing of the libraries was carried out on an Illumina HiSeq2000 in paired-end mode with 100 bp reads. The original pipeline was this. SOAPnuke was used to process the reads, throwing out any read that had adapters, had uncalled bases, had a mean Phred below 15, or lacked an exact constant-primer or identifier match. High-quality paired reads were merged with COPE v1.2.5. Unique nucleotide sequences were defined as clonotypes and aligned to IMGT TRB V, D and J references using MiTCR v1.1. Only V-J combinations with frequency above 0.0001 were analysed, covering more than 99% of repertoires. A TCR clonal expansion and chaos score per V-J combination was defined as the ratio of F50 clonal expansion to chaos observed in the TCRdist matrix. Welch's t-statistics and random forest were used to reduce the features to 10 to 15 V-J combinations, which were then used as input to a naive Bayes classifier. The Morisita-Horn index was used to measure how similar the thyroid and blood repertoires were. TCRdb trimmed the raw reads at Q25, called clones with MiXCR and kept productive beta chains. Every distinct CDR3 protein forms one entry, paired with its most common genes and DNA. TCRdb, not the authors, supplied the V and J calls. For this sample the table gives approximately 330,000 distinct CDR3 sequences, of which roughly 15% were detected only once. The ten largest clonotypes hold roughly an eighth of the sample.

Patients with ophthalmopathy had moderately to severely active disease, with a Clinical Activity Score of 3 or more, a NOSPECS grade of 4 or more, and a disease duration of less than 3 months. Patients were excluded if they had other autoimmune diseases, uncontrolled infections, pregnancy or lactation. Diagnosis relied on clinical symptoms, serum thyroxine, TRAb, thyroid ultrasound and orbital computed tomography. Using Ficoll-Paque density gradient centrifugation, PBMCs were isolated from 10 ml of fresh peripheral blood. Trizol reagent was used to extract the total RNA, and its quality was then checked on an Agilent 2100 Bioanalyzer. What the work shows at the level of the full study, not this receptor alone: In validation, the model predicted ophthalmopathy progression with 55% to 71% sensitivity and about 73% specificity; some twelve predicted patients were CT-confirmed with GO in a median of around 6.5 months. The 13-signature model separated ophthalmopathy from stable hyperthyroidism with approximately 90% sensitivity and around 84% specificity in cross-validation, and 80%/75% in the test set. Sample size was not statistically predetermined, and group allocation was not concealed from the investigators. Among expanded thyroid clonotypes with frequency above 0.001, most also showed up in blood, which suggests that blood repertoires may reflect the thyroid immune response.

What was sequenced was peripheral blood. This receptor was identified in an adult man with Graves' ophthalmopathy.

Here the CDR3 is given as CASSLLGPQNIQYF. The DNA is TGTGCCAGCAGTTTACTCGGTCCTCAAAACATTCAGTACTTC. The V and J segments used are TRBV28 and TRBJ2-4; there is no confident call for the D gene. The V and J ends are trimmed by 2 bases and 5 bases, leaving 10 bases between them. Reading the germline V gene gives CDR1 MDHEN and CDR2 SYDVKM. From its cysteine to its phenylalanine, the CDR3 spans 14 amino acids. The DNA shown is the 42-base CDR3, in frame from base 1.